These 31 T cell receptor beta chains were all obtained from the same sample, sequenced in a study of blood T cell repertoires in COVID-19. TCRdb's copy holds only in-frame clones and misses some; the assay was immunoSEQ multiplex PCR. The table includes about 490,000 clones, roughly 88% detected once. The sample comprised peripheral blood. These TCRs come from a human donor in a cohort sampled during active COVID-19.

This chain links TRBV7-9 with TRBJ1-4, with D uncertain. The CDR3 extends over 14 amino acids. Germline V lookup: CDR1 SEHNR, CDR2 FQNEAQ (reference sequence). V gave up 2 bases and J gave up 7 bases, with 11 bases separating them. CDR3 DNA: TGTGCCAGCAGCTTAATGGCCGATACTGAAAAACTGTTTTTT. The encoded protein is CASSLMADTEKLFF.

This chain connects TRBV18 to TRBJ1-2; D perhaps matches TRBD1 (5 bases). This CDR3 comprises 15 residues. CDR1 is KGHSH and CDR2 is LQKENI in the germline V gene. With 2 bases removed from V and 0 bases from J, the gap between germline ends came to 10 bases. DNA for the CDR3: TGTGCCAGCTCACCAGTTAAGACAGCTAACTATGGCTACACCTTC. Translated: CASSPVKTANYGYTF. The variable domain in full, completed from reference TRBV18 and TRBJ1-2, reads NAGVMQNPRHLVRRRGQEARLRCSPMKGHSHVYWYRQLPEEGLKFMVYLQKENIIDESGMPKERFSAEFPKEGPSILRIQQVVRGDSAAYFCASSPVKTANYGYTFGSGTRLTVV.

The J gene is TRBJ1-1, the V gene TRBV6-5, with a weak D call TRBD1 (5 bases). Germline V gene data show CDR1 as MNHEY and CDR2 as SVGAGI. V lost 7 bases and J lost 2, with 11 bases in between. CDR3 length: 13 amino acids. The CDR3 DNA sequence: TGTGCCAGCATCGGGGGGGTAAACACTGAAGCTTTCTTT. Its protein product is CASIGGVNTEAFF.

This chain uses TRBV3-1 (or the pseudogene TRBV3-2) with TRBJ2-5; D unclear. V was pared by 0 bases and J by 5 bases, with 7 bases between. The CDR3 length is 13 residues. CDR1 is LGHDT and CDR2 is YNNKEL in the germline V gene (reference sequence). The CDR3 spells CASSQESLETQYF. DNA of the CDR3: TGTGCCAGCAGCCAAGAGAGTTTGGAGACCCAGTACTTC.

The gene calls are TRBV5-1 and TRBJ1-1, with TRBD1 matching 7 bases. The length of the CDR3 is 13 residues. In germline, CDR1 is SGHRS, CDR2 YFSETQ. CDR3: CATSQGSDTEAFF. In DNA, the CDR3 is TGCGCTACCTCACAGGGGTCGGACACTGAAGCTTTCTTT.

The rearrangement links TRBV5-8 to TRBJ1-2, with 9 bases lining up with TRBD1. The germline CDR1 and CDR2 sequences are SGHTS and YDEGEE. CDR3 length: 15 amino acids. The junction had 4 bases not matched to a gene; V was cut back by 2 bases and J by 2 bases. The CDR3 reads CASSLYGQGNYGYTF. For the CDR3, the DNA is TGTGCCAGCAGCTTATATGGACAGGGGAACTATGGCTACACCTTC.

The rearrangement links TRBV5-4 to TRBJ1-2; possibly TRBD1 for D (6 bases). In germline, CDR1 is SGHNT, CDR2 YYREEE (reference sequence). The V and J ends lost 6 bases and 5 bases respectively, with 14 bases between them. This CDR3 is 13 amino acids long. The CDR3 bases are TGTGCCAGCACCCTGGACAGCTTTTATGGCTACACCTTC. It encodes CASTLDSFYGYTF.

This clone occurred once. This sequence joins TRBV28 and TRBJ2-2; D may be TRBD2 (6 bases). V dropped 8 bases and J dropped 3 bases, with 13 bases sitting between them. Germline V gene lookup returns CDR1 MDHEN and CDR2 SYDVKM. There are 14 residues in the CDR3. The CDR3 protein is CASRATRDTGELFF. The CDR3 DNA follows: TGTGCCAGCCGAGCGACTAGGGACACCGGGGAGCTGTTTTTT.

Note on this clone: Other DNA sequences of this sample code for an identical CDR3. CDR3 DNA: TGCGCCAGCAGCTTGGGGACAGGGGGCAATGGCTACACCTTC. This sequence encodes CASSLGTGGNGYTF. This sequence joins TRBV5-1 and TRBJ1-2, with 11 bases matching TRBD1. V was clipped by 0 bases and J by 6 bases; unmatched bases: 1. This CDR3 contains 14 residues. CDR1 SGHRS and CDR2 YFSETQ come from the germline V gene.

This chain links TRBV5-4 with TRBJ2-7; tentative D call: TRBD2 (6 bases). Germline V lookup: CDR1 SGHNT, CDR2 YYREEE (reference sequence). V was pared by 4 bases and J by 6 bases, with 23 bases between. The CDR3 runs 16 residues. The CDR3: CASSPREMGITSEQYF. DNA for the CDR3: TGTGCCAGCAGCCCTCGGGAGATGGGTATAACGTCCGAGCAGTACTTC.

In this sample, this clone turned up a few times. The chain joins TRBV11-2 to TRBJ1-2; the D gene is possibly TRBD1 (6 bases). V was cut by 5 bases and J by 4 bases, with 20 bases left in between. CDR1 is SGHAT and CDR2 is FQNNGV in the germline V gene. The CDR3 sequence is 16 residues long. CDR3 nucleotide sequence: TGTGCCAGCAGCACCCAACAGGGTTGGGATATCTATGGCTACACCTTC. Residues: CASSTQQGWDIYGYTF.

J is TRBJ2-5 and V is TRBV28, with 8 bases that match TRBD2. V dropped 1 base and J dropped 2; count of bases not matched to a gene: 6. The germline CDR1 and CDR2 sequences are MDHEN and SYDVKM. The CDR3 is 16 residues long. The CDR3 reads CASSLLAAGAQETQYF. CDR3 coding DNA: TGTGCCAGCAGTTTATTGGCAGCGGGAGCACAAGAGACCCAGTACTTC.

This chain connects TRBV30 to TRBJ1-5, with D perhaps matching TRBD1 (5 bases). CDR1 GTSNPN and CDR2 SVGIG come from the germline V gene (reference sequence). The CDR3 is 13 residues long. With 1 base removed from V and 5 bases from J, the gap between germline ends came to 9 bases. CDR3 loop: CAWSARVDQPQHF. In nucleotides, the CDR3 is TGTGCCTGGAGTGCCAGGGTTGATCAGCCCCAGCATTTT. The full variable domain, rest sourced from reference TRBV30 and TRBJ1-5, is SQTIHQWPATLVQPVGSPLSLECTVEGTSNPNLYWYRQAAGRGLQLLFYSVGIGQISSEVPQNLSASRPQDRQFILSSKKLLLSDSGFYLCAWSARVDQPQHFGDGTRLSIL.

The chain carries TRBV2 and TRBJ2-3, with 9 bases aligning to TRBD2. Germline CDR1 and CDR2: SNHLY and FYNNEI. V dropped 4 bases and J dropped 5; count of bases not matched to a gene: 10. There are 16 residues in the CDR3. Written as DNA, the CDR3 is TGTGCCAGCAGTGTGAACGGAGCGGGAGGTGTAGATACGCAGTATTTT. Translation gives CASSVNGAGGVDTQYF.

V is TRBV28 and J is TRBJ2-7; no firm D call. Germline-derived CDR1 and CDR2 are MDHEN and SYDVKM. The V and J ends lost 3 bases and 4 bases respectively, with 13 bases between them. The CDR3 is 14 residues long. Here the CDR3 reads CASSLNSPTYEQYF. Written as DNA, the CDR3 is TGTGCCAGCAGTTTGAACTCGCCTACTTACGAGCAGTACTTC.

The CDR3 nucleotides are TGTGCCAGTAGTATACGGGGGAGAGCCCAGAGCAATCAGCCCCAGCATTTT. This encodes CASSIRGRAQSNQPQHF. This chain connects TRBV19 to TRBJ1-5; D is possibly TRBD1 (5 bases). V lost 2 bases, J lost 1 base, and 15 bases lay in between. This CDR3 comprises 17 residues. Germline CDR1 and CDR2: LNHDA and SQIVND (reference sequence).

The chain carries TRBV28 and TRBJ1-2; 9 positions agree with TRBD1. Trimming cost V 5 bases and J 6 bases; bases outside gene matches: 4. CDR1 and CDR2 (germline): MDHEN, SYDVKM. This CDR3 has 13 residues. CDR3 residues: CASSLQGADGYTF. As DNA, the CDR3 is TGTGCCAGCAGTCTACAGGGGGCGGATGGCTACACCTTC.

The CDR3 here is CASPPFGQMVDEQFF. The DNA of the CDR3 is TGTGCCAGCCCCCCATTCGGACAGATGGTTGATGAGCAGTTCTTC. V gene TRBV28 combines with J gene TRBJ2-1; possibly TRBD1 for D (6 bases). V shed 8 bases and J shed 8 bases, with 22 bases lying between them. Germline values: CDR1 MDHEN, CDR2 SYDVKM. There are 15 residues in the CDR3.

The CDR3 DNA sequence: TGTGCCAGAAGCTTGGAAACATCTAATCAGCCCCAGCATTTT. It codes for CARSLETSNQPQHF. The rearrangement joins TRBV5-3 to TRBJ1-5; no clear D. TRBV5-3 is classed as an ORF, of uncertain function. CDR3 length: 14 residues. The germline V and J ends were trimmed by 0 bases and 4 bases, with 8 bases remaining between them.

J is TRBJ1-3 and V is TRBV28; D is unclear. V dropped 0 bases and J dropped 7 bases, with 7 bases sitting between them. The germline CDR1 and CDR2 sequences are MDHEN and SYDVKM. The CDR3 is 13 residues long. The chain's CDR3 is CASSLWGRNTIYF. CDR3 nucleotide sequence: TGTGCCAGCAGTTTATGGGGGAGGAACACCATATATTTT.

The chain joins TRBV5-1 to TRBJ1-4; 9 positions match TRBD1. Looked up from germline, CDR1 is SGHRS and CDR2 is YFSETQ. The CDR3 spans 14 residues. V shed 3 bases, J shed 8 bases, and the junction held 5 bases outside the gene matches. In nucleotides, the CDR3 is TGCGCCAGCAGCTCGGACAGGGGACGAGAAAAACTGTTTTTT. Its protein product is CASSSDRGREKLFF.

The chain is built from TRBV27 and TRBJ1-5; 8 bases agree with TRBD1. The CDR3 has 16 amino acids. Germline V gives CDR1 MNHEY, CDR2 SMNVEV (reference sequence). Trimming cost V 3 bases and J 2 bases; bases outside gene matches: 6. CDR3 bases: TGTGCCAGCAGTTTCCGACAGGGGCTGGGCAATCAGCCCCAGCATTTT. It codes for CASSFRQGLGNQPQHF.

V gene TRBV6-2 or TRBV6-3 combines with J gene TRBJ1-1, with a weak D call TRBD1 (6 bases). This CDR3 contains 15 residues. From germline, CDR1 is MNHEY and CDR2 SVGEGT. V was cut by 5 bases and J by 1 base, with 14 bases left in between. The CDR3 DNA sequence: TGTGCCAGCAGTCCGTCCCGGGACAAGAACACTGAAGCTTTCTTT. Translated: CASSPSRDKNTEAFF.

The rearrangement uses TRBV5-6 and TRBJ1-1; D is ambiguous. The ends were cut back, 2 bases at V and 7 bases at J, with 18 bases in the middle. Germline lookup yields CDR1 SGHDT and CDR2 YYEEEE. The CDR3 loop spans 15 amino acids. The CDR3: CASSFTVARSGEAFF. The CDR3 coding sequence is TGTGCCAGCAGCTTCACCGTGGCCCGATCAGGTGAAGCTTTCTTT.

The rearrangement joins TRBV19 to TRBJ1-6; D remains ambiguous. The CDR3 is 16 residues long. The germline CDR1 and CDR2 sequences are LNHDA and SQIVND (reference sequence). V lost 1 base to trimming and J lost 9 bases, with 16 bases between them. The CDR3 region is CASSIGHRYMSSPLHF. CDR3 bases: TGTGCCAGTAGTATAGGACACCGGTACATGAGTTCACCCCTCCACTTT.

This chain joins TRBV7-2 and TRBJ2-5, with 9 bases identical to TRBD1. Unmatched junction bases numbered 2, after V lost 2 bases and J lost 1 base. CDR1 SGHTA and CDR2 FQGNSA come from the germline V gene. The CDR3 contains 15 residues. CDR3 coding DNA: TGTGCCAGCAGCTTAAACAGGGGGCCCCAAGAGACCCAGTACTTC. Its protein is CASSLNRGPQETQYF. Filled out from reference TRBV7-2 and TRBJ2-5, the complete variable domain reads GAGVSQSPSNKVTEKGKDVELRCDPISGHTALYWYRQSLGQGLEFLIYFQGNSAPDKSGLPSDRFSAERTGGSVSTLTIQRTQQEDSAVYLCASSLNRGPQETQYFGPGTRLLVL.

The V gene is TRBV5-1, the J gene TRBJ1-3, with TRBD1 matching over 8 bases. Trimming at V came to 4 bases and at J to 5 bases, leaving 5 bases not matched to a gene. The CDR3 has 14 amino acids. The germline V gene encodes CDR1 SGHRS and CDR2 YFSETQ. CDR3 protein: CASSRGQDRNTIYF. DNA of the CDR3: TGCGCCAGCAGCCGGGGACAGGACCGAAACACCATATATTTT.

The rearrangement uses TRBV6-2 or TRBV6-3 and TRBJ2-3; 9 bases are a match to TRBD2. J lost 2 bases, V lost 0 bases, and 3 bases had no gene match. Per the germline V gene, CDR1 is MNHEY and CDR2 is SVGEGT. The CDR3 is made up of 16 amino acids. This chain's CDR3 is CASSYSAGGLTDTQYF. DNA of the CDR3: TGTGCCAGCAGTTACTCGGCGGGAGGGCTCACAGATACGCAGTATTTT.

The chain carries TRBV7-8 and TRBJ2-3, with unresolved D. This CDR3 comprises 14 residues. Germline lookup yields CDR1 SGHVS and CDR2 FQNEAQ. The V gene lost 8 bases and the J gene lost 0 bases, with 12 bases spanning the gap. The CDR3 bases are TGTGCCAGCTCGATAGCAGCTAGCACAGATACGCAGTATTTT. As protein: CASSIAASTDTQYF.

The V call is TRBV18, the J call TRBJ2-5; tentative D call: TRBD1 (6 bases). V was clipped by 0 bases and J by 2 bases, with 13 bases between them. The CDR3 loop spans 16 amino acids. CDR1 is KGHSH and CDR2 is LQKENI in the germline V gene. CDR3 protein: CASSPPSGHTQETQYF. The CDR3 DNA reads TGTGCCAGCTCACCACCCTCGGGACACACACAAGAGACCCAGTACTTC. The variable domain in full, with the rest retrieved from reference TRBV18 and TRBJ2-5, is NAGVMQNPRHLVRRRGQEARLRCSPMKGHSHVYWYRQLPEEGLKFMVYLQKENIIDESGMPKERFSAEFPKEGPSILRIQQVVRGDSAAYFCASSPPSGHTQETQYFGPGTRLLVL.

The gene calls are TRBV3-1 (or the pseudogene TRBV3-2) and TRBJ2-7; D is unclear. Trimming removed 0 bases from V and 0 bases from J, with 9 bases in between. Germline CDR1 is LGHDT and CDR2 is YNNKEL (reference sequence). This CDR3 contains 15 residues. The CDR3 is CASSQEASVSYEQYF. The CDR3 DNA reads TGTGCCAGCAGCCAAGAAGCGAGCGTCTCCTACGAGCAGTACTTC.